A few counts support the clone carrying this T cell receptor beta chain. Its antigen is not identified. Preparation of the TCRbeta library involved a method that used unique molecular identifiers. TCRdb independently ran MiXCR on the PCR reads; one entry per CDR3 protein. The sample holds 500,000 to 650,000 distinct CDR3 sequences, roughly an eighth seen once. The source of the sample is a study of T-cell reconstitution after alpha-beta-depleted transplantation in children. Points from the study as a whole: Expanded clones from the graft, numbering several hundred, reportedly supplied alpha-beta T cells about two months after transplant.

Trimming shortened V by 2 bases and J by 1 base, and 9 bases separated the two germline ends. This CDR3 is 15 amino acids long. J is TRBJ2-4 and V is TRBV12-3 or TRBV12-4; D may be TRBD2 (6 bases). The sequencing used PBMCs, mostly from graft donor cells, collected 180 days after TCRalphabeta/CD19-depleted stem cell transplant. The sequence was collected from a female patient between 2 and 15 years old who had a stem cell transplant for aplastic anemia, so the T cells may come from the graft donor. CDR3 residues: CASSLRRDAKNIQYF. The CDR3 nucleotides read TGTGCCAGCAGTTTAAGGCGGGACGCCAAAAACATTCAGTACTTC.